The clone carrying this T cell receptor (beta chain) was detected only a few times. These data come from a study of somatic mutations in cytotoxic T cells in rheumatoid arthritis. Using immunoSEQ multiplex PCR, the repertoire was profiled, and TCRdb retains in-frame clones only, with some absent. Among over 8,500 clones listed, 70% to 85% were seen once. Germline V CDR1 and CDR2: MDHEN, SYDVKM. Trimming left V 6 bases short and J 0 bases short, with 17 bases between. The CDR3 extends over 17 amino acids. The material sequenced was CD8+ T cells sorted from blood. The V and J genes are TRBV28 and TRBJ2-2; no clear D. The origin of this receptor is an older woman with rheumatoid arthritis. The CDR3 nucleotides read TGTGCCAGCAGCTCCCAAACAGTTGACACGAACACCGGGGAGCTGTTTTTT. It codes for CASSSQTVDTNTGELFF.